These T cell receptor beta chains were read from a single sample in a study of Ad26.COV2.S vaccination and SARS-CoV-2 variants. This table comes from immunoSEQ multiplex PCR, and its TCRdb copy is limited to in-frame clones, with some not included. The data contain around 420,000 clones, roughly 90% of them singletons. Sequencing used peripheral blood, obtained in a trial of Ad26.COV2.S vaccine versus placebo. Receptors originate from a person aged 18-60 years who received the Ad26.COV2.S COVID-19 vaccine or a placebo. Each CDR3 is given with its conserved first and last residue. D genes are given only for firm matches. For some rows the clone size is stated as once, few or many, or as a class when expanded; others skip it.

V gene	D gene	clone size	J gene	CDR3 protein	CDR3 DNA
TRBV6-6	.	.	TRBJ2-7	CASRRPRGRESSYEQYF	TGTGCCAGCAGGCGACCAAGAGGACGGGAAAGCTCCTACGAGCAGTACTTC
TRBV9	.	.	TRBJ2-1	CASSVGPEGTDEQFF	TGTGCCAGCAGCGTCGGACCCGAGGGTACGGATGAGCAGTTCTTC
TRBV9	.	.	TRBJ1-2	CASSVGAGGRTYGYTF	TGTGCCAGCAGCGTAGGGGCCGGAGGACGGACCTATGGCTACACCTTC
TRBV4-1	.	.	TRBJ2-7	CASSQVHENSYEQYF	TGCGCCAGCAGCCAAGTCCACGAAAACTCCTACGAGCAGTACTTC
TRBV29-1	.	.	TRBJ1-1	CSARSGARDTEAFF	TGCAGCGCCCGCTCCGGGGCCAGGGACACTGAAGCTTTCTTT
TRBV5-1	.	.	TRBJ1-3	CASSLSPSQDAGNTIYF	TGCGCCAGCAGCTTGTCACCGAGCCAGGACGCTGGAAACACCATATATTTT
TRBV6-2/TRBV6-3	TRBD2	.	TRBJ2-7	CASSYRGGSYEQYF	TGTGCCAGCAGTTACCGGGGGGGATCCTACGAGCAGTACTTC
TRBV6-5	.	.	TRBJ1-2	CASLDSRLRGYTF	TGTGCCAGCCTCGACAGCCGCCTGAGAGGCTACACCTTC
TRBV30	.	.	TRBJ1-5	CAWRRTGGNQPQHF	TGTGCCTGGAGGCGGACCGGCGGCAATCAGCCCCAGCATTTT
TRBV7-8	.	.	TRBJ1-5	CATAAYSNQPQHF	TGTGCTACGGCCGCCTATAGCAATCAGCCCCAGCATTTT
TRBV3-1/TRBV3-2	.	once	TRBJ2-5	CASRATGLGTQYF	TGTGCCAGCAGGGCCACGGGCCTCGGGACCCAGTACTTC
TRBV19	.	.	TRBJ2-2	CASSISTGGAGELFF	TGTGCCAGTAGTATCTCGACAGGAGGGGCCGGGGAGCTGTTTTTT
TRBV4-3	TRBD1	.	TRBJ2-7	CASSQAGGNYYEQYF	TGCGCCAGCAGCCAAGCAGGGGGAAACTACTACGAGCAGTACTTC
TRBV7-6	.	few	TRBJ2-1	CASSSRGSYNEQFF	TGTGCCAGCAGTTCTAGGGGTTCCTACAATGAGCAGTTCTTC
TRBV19	.	once	TRBJ1-2	CASSPAGAGYGYTF	TGTGCCAGTAGCCCCGCGGGGGCGGGCTATGGCTACACCTTC
TRBV11-2	.	once	TRBJ2-7	CASSLEGYEQYF	TGTGCCAGCAGCTTAGAGGGCTACGAGCAGTACTTC
TRBV12-3/TRBV12-4	.	.	TRBJ1-3	CASSFGSGNTIYF	TGTGCCAGCAGTTTCGGGTCTGGAAACACCATATATTTT
TRBV6-5	TRBD2	.	TRBJ2-1	CASSSSGGGNEQFF	TGTGCCAGCAGTTCTAGCGGGGGGGGAAATGAGCAGTTCTTC
TRBV7-3	.	.	TRBJ2-6	CASSLTVGDSGANVLTF	TGTGCCAGCAGCTTAACGGTCGGAGACTCTGGGGCCAACGTCCTGACTTTC
TRBV19	.	.	TRBJ2-2	CASSHRKGTGELFF	TGTGCCAGTAGCCACCGAAAGGGGACCGGGGAGCTGTTTTTT
TRBV19	TRBD2	.	TRBJ2-2	CASSIPGLAGELFF	TGTGCCAGTAGTATACCCGGACTAGCCGGGGAGCTGTTTTTT
TRBV27	TRBD1	.	TRBJ1-2	CATGTGMSGYTF	TGTGCCACGGGGACAGGGATGAGTGGCTACACCTTC
TRBV18	.	.	TRBJ1-2	CASSRSGHGYTF	TGTGCCAGCTCCCGGTCGGGCCATGGCTACACCTTC
TRBV3-1/TRBV3-2	TRBD2	.	TRBJ2-2	CASSQGGTTYTGELFF	TGTGCCAGCAGCCAAGGGGGGACTACATACACCGGGGAGCTGTTTTTT
TRBV24-1	.	.	TRBJ2-3	CATSAWGRGADTQYF	TGTGCCACCAGTGCCTGGGGCAGGGGCGCAGATACGCAGTATTTT
TRBV28	.	.	TRBJ1-2	CASGGQPRGYTF	TGTGCCAGCGGGGGGCAGCCTCGTGGCTACACCTTC
TRBV5-6	TRBD1	.	TRBJ1-5	CASSPGQGMGEQPQHF	TGTGCCAGCAGCCCGGGACAGGGGATGGGTGAGCAGCCCCAGCATTTT
TRBV29-1	.	.	TRBJ1-2	CSVERYRDGYTF	TGCAGCGTTGAACGTTACAGGGATGGCTACACCTTC
TRBV6-5	TRBD2	.	TRBJ2-7	CASRWSGGASYEQYF	TGTGCCAGCAGGTGGAGCGGGGGGGCTTCCTACGAGCAGTACTTC
TRBV30	TRBD2	.	TRBJ2-1	CAWSLHGGNEQFF	TGTGCCTGGAGTTTGCACGGGGGGAATGAGCAGTTCTTC
TRBV6-1	.	.	TRBJ2-2	CASSERASKGGELFF	TGTGCCAGCAGTGAAAGGGCATCCAAGGGCGGGGAGCTGTTTTTT
TRBV24-1	.	.	TRBJ2-3	CATSDLIVAGTDTQYF	TGTGCCACCAGTGATTTGATCGTAGCGGGCACAGATACGCAGTATTTT
TRBV5-5	.	.	TRBJ1-6	CASSPHRSSPLHF	TGTGCCAGCAGCCCCCACCGGTCTTCACCCCTCCACTTT
TRBV7-2	.	.	TRBJ2-6	CASSLVLSGANVLTF	TGTGCCAGCAGCTTAGTTCTCTCTGGGGCCAACGTCCTGACTTTC
TRBV21-1	.	once	TRBJ2-2	CASSKDWGLDGELFF	TGTGCCAGCAGCAAAGATTGGGGCCTGGACGGGGAGCTGTTTTTT
TRBV5-5	.	once	TRBJ1-5	CASSLWGVSNQPQHF	TGTGCCAGCAGCTTGTGGGGGGTTAGCAATCAGCCCCAGCATTTT
TRBV7-2	TRBD1	.	TRBJ2-7	CASSLITGGGEQYF	TGTGCCAGCAGCTTAATTACAGGGGGAGGCGAGCAGTACTTC
TRBV10-3	TRBD1	.	TRBJ1-1	CAISSQGASNTEAFF	TGTGCCATCAGTTCACAGGGGGCGTCGAACACTGAAGCTTTCTTT
TRBV9	.	.	TRBJ2-1	CASSVEGGSYNEQFF	TGTGCCAGCAGCGTAGAAGGGGGCTCCTACAATGAGCAGTTCTTC
TRBV3-1/TRBV3-2	.	.	TRBJ2-7	CASSQELLPYEQYF	TGTGCCAGCAGCCAAGAACTCCTTCCCTACGAGCAGTACTTC
TRBV28	.	.	TRBJ1-6	CASRDSRLSPLHF	TGTGCCAGCAGGGACAGCCGACTTTCACCCCTCCACTTT
TRBV5-8	.	.	TRBJ2-7	CASSFRPVWDKSYEQYF	TGTGCCAGCAGCTTCCGACCAGTTTGGGACAAGTCCTACGAGCAGTACTTC